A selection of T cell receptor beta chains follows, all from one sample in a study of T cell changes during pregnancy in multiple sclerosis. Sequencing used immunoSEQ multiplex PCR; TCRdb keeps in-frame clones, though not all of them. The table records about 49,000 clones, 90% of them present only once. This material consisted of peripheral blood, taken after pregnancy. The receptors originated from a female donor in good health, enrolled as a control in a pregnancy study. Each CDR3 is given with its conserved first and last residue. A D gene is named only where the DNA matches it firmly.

CDR3 DNA: TGCGCCAGCAGCCATACAACATCAGGGATTACCTACGAGCAGTACTTC
CDR3 protein: CASSHTTSGITYEQYF
D gene: .
J gene: TRBJ2-7
V gene: TRBV4-3

CDR3 DNA: TGTGCCAGCAGCCCAATCTACAGCTCCTACGAGCAGTACTTC
CDR3 protein: CASSPIYSSYEQYF
D gene: .
J gene: TRBJ2-7
V gene: TRBV7-6

CDR3 DNA: TGTGCCAGCAGCGGAGGCAGGGGTAATCAGCCCCAGCATTTT
CDR3 protein: CASSGGRGNQPQHF
D gene: .
J gene: TRBJ1-5
V gene: TRBV9

CDR3 DNA: TGCGCCAGCAGCTCGGACAGGAGTAACTATGGCTACACCTTC
CDR3 protein: CASSSDRSNYGYTF
D gene: TRBD1
J gene: TRBJ1-2
V gene: TRBV5-1

CDR3 DNA: TGCAGCGTCCGCCGGGGGGAGTACGAGCAGTACTTC
CDR3 protein: CSVRRGEYEQYF
D gene: TRBD2
J gene: TRBJ2-7
V gene: TRBV29-1

CDR3 DNA: TGCGCCAGCGGGACTAGCGGGAGCTCCTACGAGCAGTACTTC
CDR3 protein: CASGTSGSSYEQYF
D gene: TRBD2
J gene: TRBJ2-7
V gene: TRBV5-1

CDR3 DNA: TGTGCCAGTGGACAGGGGGGTTACGAGCAGTACTTC
CDR3 protein: CASGQGGYEQYF
D gene: TRBD1
J gene: TRBJ2-7
V gene: TRBV19

CDR3 DNA: TGTGCCAGCAGCGTAGAGGGACTAGCGGGGGGGCCTCGAAATGAGCAGTTCTTC
CDR3 protein: CASSVEGLAGGPRNEQFF
D gene: TRBD2
J gene: TRBJ2-1
V gene: TRBV9

CDR3 DNA: TGTGCCAGCAGTTACGCCGGGGGAGATGGCTACACCTTC
CDR3 protein: CASSYAGGDGYTF
D gene: .
J gene: TRBJ1-2
V gene: TRBV6-5

CDR3 DNA: TGTGCCAGCAGCCCTGGGACAGGGACAACTAATGAAAAACTGTTTTTT
CDR3 protein: CASSPGTGTTNEKLFF
D gene: TRBD1
J gene: TRBJ1-4
V gene: TRBV5-4

CDR3 DNA: TGTGCCAGCAGCATTGGGACTGGAAACTACGAGCAGTACTTC
CDR3 protein: CASSIGTGNYEQYF
D gene: .
J gene: TRBJ2-7
V gene: TRBV9

CDR3 DNA: TGTGCCACCAGCAGAGATCGCGGGGGTAGGGGTGAAAAACTGTTTTTT
CDR3 protein: CATSRDRGGRGEKLFF
D gene: .
J gene: TRBJ1-4
V gene: TRBV15

CDR3 DNA: TGTGCCATCAGTCCGACTAGCGGGAGCCCTGAGCAGTTCTTC
CDR3 protein: CAISPTSGSPEQFF
D gene: TRBD2
J gene: TRBJ2-1
V gene: TRBV10-3

CDR3 DNA: TGCAGCGCCCTAGCGGTGGGGACCTCCTACGAGCAGTACTTC
CDR3 protein: CSALAVGTSYEQYF
D gene: TRBD2
J gene: TRBJ2-7
V gene: TRBV29-1

CDR3 DNA: TGTGCCAGCAGCCCATCCATAACTAGCGGGATGGTGGAGCAGTACTTC
CDR3 protein: CASSPSITSGMVEQYF
D gene: TRBD2
J gene: TRBJ2-7
V gene: TRBV11-2

CDR3 DNA: TGTGCCAGCAGTCCGAGGGGGTCCCAAGAGACCCAGTACTTC
CDR3 protein: CASSPRGSQETQYF
D gene: .
J gene: TRBJ2-5
V gene: TRBV5-4

CDR3 DNA: TGCGCCAGCAGCCAAGTCACTTACAGGGGCACAGATACGCAGTATTTT
CDR3 protein: CASSQVTYRGTDTQYF
D gene: .
J gene: TRBJ2-3
V gene: TRBV4-1

CDR3 DNA: TGTGCCAGTAGTATTCAGGGGGCGGAAAAACTGTTTTTT
CDR3 protein: CASSIQGAEKLFF
D gene: TRBD1
J gene: TRBJ1-4
V gene: TRBV19

CDR3 DNA: TGTGCCAGCAGTTACTCGACGGTGCGGGGGGCCTACGAGCAGTACTTC
CDR3 protein: CASSYSTVRGAYEQYF
D gene: TRBD2
J gene: TRBJ2-7
V gene: TRBV6-5

CDR3 DNA: TGTGCCAGCAGGAAGACCGGGACTACTGGAAACACCATATATTTT
CDR3 protein: CASRKTGTTGNTIYF
D gene: .
J gene: TRBJ1-3
V gene: TRBV25-1

CDR3 DNA: TGTGCCAGCAGTAATAGTGAGGGACAGTTTAATGAAAAACTGTTTTTT
CDR3 protein: CASSNSEGQFNEKLFF
D gene: TRBD1
J gene: TRBJ1-4
V gene: TRBV7-9

CDR3 DNA: TGCGCCAGCAGTTCTGGCTGGGGGGAGAGGATGTTTTTT
CDR3 protein: CASSSGWGERMFF
D gene: .
J gene: TRBJ1-4
V gene: TRBV5-1